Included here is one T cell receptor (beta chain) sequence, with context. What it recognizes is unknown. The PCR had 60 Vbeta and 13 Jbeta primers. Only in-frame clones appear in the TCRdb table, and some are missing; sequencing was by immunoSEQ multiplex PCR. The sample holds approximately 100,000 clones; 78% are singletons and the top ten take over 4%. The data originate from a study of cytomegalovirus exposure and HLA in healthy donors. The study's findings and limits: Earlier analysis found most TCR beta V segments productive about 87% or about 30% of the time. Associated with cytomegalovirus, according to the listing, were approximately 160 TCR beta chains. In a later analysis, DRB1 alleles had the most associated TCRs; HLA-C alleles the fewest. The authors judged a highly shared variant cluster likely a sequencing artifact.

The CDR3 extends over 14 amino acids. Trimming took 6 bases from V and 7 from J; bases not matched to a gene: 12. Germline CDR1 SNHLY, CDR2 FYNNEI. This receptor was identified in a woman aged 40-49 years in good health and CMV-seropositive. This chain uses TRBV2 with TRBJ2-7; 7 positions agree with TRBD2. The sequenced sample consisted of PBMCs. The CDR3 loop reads CASRRPRTSREQYF. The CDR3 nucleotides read TGTGCCAGCAGACGGCCCCGGACTAGTCGTGAGCAGTACTTC. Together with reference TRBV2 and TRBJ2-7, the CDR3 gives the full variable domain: EPEVTQTPSHQVTQMGQEVILRCVPISNHLYFYWYRQILGQKVEFLVSFYNNEISEKSEIFDDQFSVERPDGSNFTLKIRSTKLEDSAMYFCASRRPRTSREQYFGPGTRLTVT.